These 10 T cell receptor beta chains were sequenced from one sample in a study of blood T cells in healthy people across ages. Alongside a J-beta primer mix, a sample-barcoded 5' primer served in a second PCR lasting about 7 to 12 cycles. TCRdb passed the 5' RACE reads through MiXCR, listing each CDR3 protein once. The sample holds about 750,000 distinct CDR3 sequences, 50% to 65% seen once. The material sequenced was blood. The receptor source for this set is an elderly man in good health.

This clonotype has ten or more counts. The chain couples TRBV20-1 to TRBJ2-3; D is unresolved. CDR1 is DFQATT, CDR2 SNEGSKA, per germline (reference sequence). The CDR3 totals 12 residues. Trimming pared 0 bases from V and 5 bases from J, leaving 6 bases between. The CDR3 is CSAREVRDTQYF. The CDR3 nucleotides read TGCAGTGCTAGAGAAGTCAGAGATACGCAGTATTTT.

This chain joins TRBV7-9 and TRBJ2-3; D unclear. CDR1 and CDR2 (germline): SEHNR, FQNEAQ (reference sequence). V gave up 5 bases and J gave up 4 bases, with 13 bases separating them. The CDR3 totals 14 residues. The CDR3 reads CASSHRASPDTQYF. CDR3 sequence (DNA): TGTGCCAGCAGCCACCGGGCCAGCCCAGATACGCAGTATTTT.

The chain carries TRBV14 and TRBJ1-1, with D perhaps matching TRBD1 (5 bases). The CDR3 is made up of 13 amino acids. Per germline, CDR1 SGHDN and CDR2 FVKESK. Trimming removed 3 bases from V and 11 bases from J, with 16 bases in between. CDR3 sequence (DNA): TGTGCCAGCAGCCAGGATAGAGGGGCCCGGGCTTTCTTT. Translating it yields CASSQDRGARAFF. Looking up the rest from reference TRBV14 and TRBJ1-1 gives the full variable domain: EAGVTQFPSHSVIEKGQTVTLRCDPISGHDNLYWYRRVMGKEIKFLLHFVKESKQDESGMPNNRFLAERTGGTYSTLKVQPAELEDSGVYFCASSQDRGARAFFGQGTRLTVV.

This clonotype turned up a few times. This chain joins TRBV7-2 and TRBJ1-2, with TRBD1 identical over 7 bases. J lost 6 bases, V lost 5 bases, and 12 bases had no gene match. The length of the CDR3 is 15 residues. Looked up from germline, CDR1 is SGHTA and CDR2 is FQGNSA. CDR3 loop: CASSPGQARWDGYTF. The CDR3 DNA is TGTGCCAGCAGCCCTGGACAGGCCCGCTGGGATGGCTACACCTTC.

The chain has TRBV15 and TRBJ2-1, with D tentatively TRBD1 (5 bases). Trimming removed 4 bases at V and 0 bases at J, with 7 bases between. This CDR3 contains 14 residues. The germline V gene has CDR1 LNHNV and CDR2 YYDKDF (reference sequence). The CDR3 loop reads CATSTGNSYNEQFF. The CDR3 DNA is TGTGCCACCAGCACAGGGAACTCCTACAATGAGCAGTTCTTC.

V usage is TRBV28 and J usage is TRBJ2-4; D is possibly TRBD1 (6 bases). Trimming cost V 5 bases and J 0 bases, with 14 bases left between them. The CDR3 contains 16 residues. The germline V gene has CDR1 MDHEN and CDR2 SYDVKM. In DNA, the CDR3 is TGTGCCAGCAGTCCCGCAGGGGCTACAGCCAAAAACATTCAGTACTTC. Its protein product is CASSPAGATAKNIQYF.

The sample holds a few counts of this clonotype. The chain employs TRBV2 and TRBJ1-2; D not certain. V was cut by 2 bases and J by 8 bases, with 9 bases left in between. The CDR3 runs to 12 residues. In germline, CDR1 is SNHLY, CDR2 FYNNEI. This CDR3 is CASSEWRGGYTF. CDR3 in DNA: TGTGCCAGCAGTGAATGGAGAGGGGGCTACACCTTC.

The chain joins TRBV18 to TRBJ2-7; the D is unclear. This CDR3 spans 13 amino acids. The germline V and J ends were trimmed by 3 bases and 3 bases, with 9 bases remaining between them. Germline assignment: CDR1 KGHSH and CDR2 LQKENI. This chain's CDR3 is CASSPAPGYEQYF. The CDR3 DNA is TGTGCCAGCTCACCGGCCCCCGGCTACGAGCAGTACTTC.

This clonotype was counted between two and nine times. The gene calls are TRBV20-1 and TRBJ1-2, with 7 bases matching TRBD1. Germline CDR1 reads DFQATT; CDR2 reads SNEGSKA (reference sequence). Trimming removed 5 bases from V and 4 bases from J; junction bases left unmatched: 10. The CDR3 length is 14 residues. The CDR3 loop is CSAGLQGQGYGYTF. As DNA, the CDR3 is TGCAGTGCTGGACTACAGGGGCAAGGCTATGGCTACACCTTC.

V usage is TRBV28 and J usage is TRBJ2-7, with 9 bases matching TRBD1. V shed 7 bases and J 7 bases; nucleotides not matched to a gene: 11. This CDR3 spans 14 amino acids. Per germline, CDR1 MDHEN and CDR2 SYDVKM. The CDR3 reads CASTRGQGLNEQYF. CDR3 sequence (DNA): TGTGCCAGCACCCGGGGACAGGGCCTCAATGAGCAGTACTTC. The variable domain in full, completed from reference TRBV28 and TRBJ2-7, reads DVKVTQSSRYLVKRTGEKVFLECVQDMDHENMFWYRQDPGLGLRLIYFSYDVKMKEKGDIPEGYSVSREKKERFSLILESASTNQTSMYLCASTRGQGLNEQYFGPGTRLTVT.